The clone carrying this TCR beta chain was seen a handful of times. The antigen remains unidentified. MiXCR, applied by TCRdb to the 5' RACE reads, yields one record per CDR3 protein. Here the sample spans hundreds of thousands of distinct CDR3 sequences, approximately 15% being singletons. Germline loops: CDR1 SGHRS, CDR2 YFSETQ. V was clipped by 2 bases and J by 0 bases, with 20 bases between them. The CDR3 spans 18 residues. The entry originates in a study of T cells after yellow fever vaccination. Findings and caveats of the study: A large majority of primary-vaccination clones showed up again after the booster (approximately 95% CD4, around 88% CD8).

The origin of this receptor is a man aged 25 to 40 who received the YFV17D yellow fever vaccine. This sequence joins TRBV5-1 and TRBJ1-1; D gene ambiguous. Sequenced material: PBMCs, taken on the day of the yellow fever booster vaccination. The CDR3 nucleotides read TGCGCCAGCAGCTTACCCTTTCGTGAGGGATCGATGAACACTGAAGCTTTCTTT. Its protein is CASSLPFREGSMNTEAFF. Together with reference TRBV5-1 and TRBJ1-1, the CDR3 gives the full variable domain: KAGVTQTPRYLIKTRGQQVTLSCSPISGHRSVSWYQQTPGQGLQFLFEYFSETQRNKGNFPGRFSGRQFSNSRSEMNVSTLELGDSALYLCASSLPFREGSMNTEAFFGQGTRLTVV.